This TCR beta chain was observed in a study of breast tumors, draining lymph nodes, adjacent tissues (dated by TCRdb to 2016 to 2017). As for the study more broadly: In breast cancer patients, the study compared the TCR beta repertoires of tumor, adjacent nontumor tissue and axillary lymph nodes. In human breast cancer, the study set out to evaluate how tumor, surrounding tissue and draining lymph node repertoires relate to one another and whether T cells may move between these sites. General findings and caveats noted by the study authors: A scenario in which most tumor T cells derive from the lymph node and then expand within tumor tissue was judged to be consistent with the data. Tumor T-cell repertoires showed less diversity than lymph node repertoires and more diversity than nontumor tissue repertoires, and tumor T-cell repertoires showed preferential V and J gene usage. The study presented the conclusion that tumor T cells originate in lymph nodes as consistent with a hypothesis, not as something directly demonstrated. Tumor and nontumor tissue repertoires were found to be significantly more similar in luminal-like than in basal-like breast cancer.

This clonotype was detected a few times. Its antigen remains unidentified. A single base separates this from a much larger clone, so it may be a read error. The CDR3, from cysteine to phenylalanine, totals 11 residues. Only CDR3 DNA is held: 33 bases, read in frame from base 1. From a lookup of the germline V gene (reference sequence), CDR1 and CDR2 are LNHDA and SQIVND. The instrument was an Illumina HiSeq 2000. TCR beta chain libraries were generated through multiplex PCR amplification. The amplified TCR beta chain products were analyzed by high-throughput sequencing. TCRdb took the public reads, trimmed them with fastp at Q25, ran MiXCR for clone calling and kept in-frame beta chains. Records with the same CDR3 protein are collapsed into one entry carrying the most frequent genes and DNA. In this sample the table shows roughly 100,000 distinct CDR3 sequences, 30% of which occur a single time. Of the sample, around 6% is held by the ten largest clones.

The lymph node samples were taken from the axillary draining lymph nodes of breast cancer patients. The receptor comes from a female donor with breast cancer. Some clones in this sample may be carry-over from other donors' samples. The material sequenced was axillary lymph node tissue. The chain uses TRBV19 and TRBJ2-3; TRBD1 aligns with 8 central bases. The nucleotide sequence reads TGTGCCGGTAGACAGGGGTTTACGCAGTATTTT. It specifies CAGRQGFTQYF.